This entry describes one T cell receptor (beta chain). Individuals drawn from under 30 US areas were roughly 18 to 89 years old. With 6 bases clipped from V and 4 bases from J, the junction kept 11 bases outside the gene matches. CDR3 length: 15 residues. Germline CDR1 and CDR2: KGHSH and LQKENI. This sample stems from a study of blood T cell repertoires in COVID-19. In the study overall: Collection of acute and convalescent COVID-19 samples took place in the United States, Italy and Spain. From T cells, B-cell-depleted T cells, or PBMCs came the material, which was cDNA or gDNA.

Authors' methods: Amplification of reference gene primers was used by the study to estimate nucleated cell counts. Method: immunoSEQ multiplex PCR; TCRdb's copy keeps in-frame clones and lacks some. Clone size and V and J calls were adopted from that table, with D and trimming inferred from the DNA. The sample shows roughly 290,000 clones, roughly nine tenths of them seen only once. The clonotype originates from a woman in her 40s who had recovered from COVID-19. The chain employs TRBV18 and TRBJ1-2; 7 bases are shared with TRBD1. The sequenced sample was PBMCs or T cells enriched from blood (not recorded which). CDR3 in amino acids: CASSREGALSYGYTF. The DNA for the CDR3 is TGTGCCAGCTCCCGCGAGGGGGCGTTAAGCTATGGCTACACCTTC.